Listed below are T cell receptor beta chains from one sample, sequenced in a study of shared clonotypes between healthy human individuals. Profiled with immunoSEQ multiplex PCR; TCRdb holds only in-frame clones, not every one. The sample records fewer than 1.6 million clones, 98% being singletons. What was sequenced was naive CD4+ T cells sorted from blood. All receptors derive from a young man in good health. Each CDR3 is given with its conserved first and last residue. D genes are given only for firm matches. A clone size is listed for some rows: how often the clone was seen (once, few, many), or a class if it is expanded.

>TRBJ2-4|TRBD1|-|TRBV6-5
CASSTGVIQYF
TGTGCCAGCAGCACAGGGGTCATTCAGTACTTC
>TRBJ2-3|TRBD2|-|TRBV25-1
CASRVAGGPGDTQYF
TGTGCCAGCAGAGTAGCGGGAGGGCCAGGGGATACGCAGTATTTT
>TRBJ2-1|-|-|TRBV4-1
CASSQEAGTLFF
TGCGCCAGCAGCCAAGAAGCCGGTACCTTGTTCTTC
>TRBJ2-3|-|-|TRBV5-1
CASSFITDTQYF
TGCGCCAGCAGCTTTATTACAGATACGCAGTATTTT
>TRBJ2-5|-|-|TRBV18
CASKIQGTLETQYF
TGTGCCAGCAAGATACAGGGTACGTTGGAGACCCAGTACTTC
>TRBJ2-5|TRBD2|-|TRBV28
CASSWNVGGKEETQYF
TGTGCCAGCAGTTGGAATGTGGGAGGGAAGGAAGAGACCCAGTACTTC
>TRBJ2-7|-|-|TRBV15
CATSSDRGNYEQYF
TGTGCCACCAGCAGCGACCGCGGTAACTACGAGCAGTACTTC
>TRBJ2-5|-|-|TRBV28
CASSPGQQETQYF
TGTGCCAGCAGCCCCGGACAGCAAGAGACCCAGTACTTC
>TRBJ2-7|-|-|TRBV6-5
CASRHMTQSSYEQYF
TGTGCCAGCAGGCACATGACCCAGAGCTCCTACGAGCAGTACTTC
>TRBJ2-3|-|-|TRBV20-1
CSARGRNTQYF
TGCAGTGCTAGAGGGCGGAATACGCAGTATTTT
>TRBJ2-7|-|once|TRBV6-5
CASRSRYEQYF
TGTGCCAGCAGATCCCGCTACGAGCAGTACTTC
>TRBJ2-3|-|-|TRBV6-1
CASRIKKNPDTQYF
TGTGCCAGCAGAATAAAAAAGAATCCAGATACGCAGTATTTT
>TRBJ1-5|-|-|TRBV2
CASSEASQPQHF
TGTGCCAGCAGTGAAGCGAGTCAGCCCCAGCATTTT
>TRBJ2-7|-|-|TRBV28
CASSPLGGTYEQYF
TGTGCCAGCAGTCCCCTAGGAGGGACCTACGAGCAGTACTTC
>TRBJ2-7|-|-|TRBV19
CASSPFGATSYEQYF
TGTGCCAGTAGTCCGTTTGGGGCAACCTCCTACGAGCAGTACTTC
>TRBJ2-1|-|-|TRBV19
CASSILIHAPFNEQFF
TGTGCCAGTAGTATATTAATCCACGCCCCCTTTAATGAGCAGTTCTTC
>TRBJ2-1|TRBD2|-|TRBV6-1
CASSESLWAGGYNEQFF
TGTGCCAGCAGTGAATCCCTGTGGGCGGGAGGCTACAATGAGCAGTTCTTC
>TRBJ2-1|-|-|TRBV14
CASSQLVRTNEQFF
TGTGCCAGCAGCCAGCTGGTCCGGACAAATGAGCAGTTCTTC
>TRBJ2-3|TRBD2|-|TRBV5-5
CASSLSRGGPSGRADTQYF
TGTGCCAGCAGCTTAAGCAGGGGTGGACCTAGCGGGAGGGCAGATACGCAGTATTTT
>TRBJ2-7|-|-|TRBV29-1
CSVAGGFEQYF
TGCAGCGTTGCCGGGGGTTTCGAGCAGTACTTC
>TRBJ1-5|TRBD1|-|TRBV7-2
CASSLQGAAAQPQHF
TGTGCCAGCAGCTTACAGGGGGCCGCGGCCCAGCCCCAGCATTTT
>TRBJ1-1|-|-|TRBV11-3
CASSFDSSTEAFF
TGTGCCAGCAGCTTCGATTCGAGCACTGAAGCTTTCTTT
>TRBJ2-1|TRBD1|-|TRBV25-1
CASRRRDSGSYNEQFF
TGTGCCAGCAGACGCCGGGACAGCGGCTCCTACAATGAGCAGTTCTTC
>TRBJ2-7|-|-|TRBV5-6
CASSYSGPYEQYF
TGTGCCAGCAGCTACAGCGGGCCCTACGAGCAGTACTTC
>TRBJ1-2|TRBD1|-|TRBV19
CASSTRDSTYNGYTF
TGTGCCAGTAGTACCCGGGACAGCACCTACAATGGCTACACCTTC
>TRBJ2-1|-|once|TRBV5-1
CASSLGLGNEQFF
TGCGCCAGCAGCTTAGGTCTAGGGAATGAGCAGTTCTTC
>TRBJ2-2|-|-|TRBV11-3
CASSSPPGGSTNTGELFF
TGTGCCAGCAGCTCCCCCCCCGGGGGCTCGACGAACACCGGGGAGCTGTTTTTT
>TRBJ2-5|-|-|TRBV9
CASNSIGRNQETQYF
TGTGCCAGCAACAGCATAGGACGTAATCAAGAGACCCAGTACTTC
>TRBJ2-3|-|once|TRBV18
CASSPKGDTQYF
TGTGCCAGCTCACCAAAGGGGGATACGCAGTATTTT
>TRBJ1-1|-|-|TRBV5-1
CASSVFTGNTEAFF
TGCGCCAGCAGCGTATTTACAGGGAACACTGAAGCTTTCTTT
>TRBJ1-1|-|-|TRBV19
CASSIGWALNTEAFF
TGTGCCAGTAGTATAGGGTGGGCGCTGAACACTGAAGCTTTCTTT
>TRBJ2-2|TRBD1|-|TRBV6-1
CASSEKGTGTTGELFF
TGTGCCAGCAGTGAAAAAGGGACAGGGACCACCGGGGAGCTGTTTTTT
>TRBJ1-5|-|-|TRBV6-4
CASSDASWGASQPQHF
TGTGCCAGCAGTGACGCCTCCTGGGGCGCGAGTCAGCCCCAGCATTTT
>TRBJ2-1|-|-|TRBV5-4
CASRSVGSSYNEQFF
TGTGCCAGCAGGTCGGTAGGAAGCTCCTACAATGAGCAGTTCTTC
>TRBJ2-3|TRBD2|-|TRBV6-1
CASRETGGATDTQYF
TGTGCCAGCAGGGAGACGGGGGGGGCCACAGATACGCAGTATTTT
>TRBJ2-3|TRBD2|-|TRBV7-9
CASSSRGASGTRPDTQYF
TGTGCCAGCAGCTCCCGGGGCGCTAGCGGCACTAGGCCAGATACGCAGTATTTT
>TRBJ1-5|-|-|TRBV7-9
CASSSGTIVNQPQHF
TGTGCCAGCAGTTCGGGGACCATCGTCAATCAACCCCAGCATTTT
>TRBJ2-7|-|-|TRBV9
CASSVGGLGVGRGDYEQYF
TGTGCCAGCAGCGTGGGCGGTCTTGGCGTGGGGCGGGGAGACTACGAGCAGTACTTC
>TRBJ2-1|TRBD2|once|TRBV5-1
CASSFGLAGGNEQFF
TGCGCCAGCAGCTTTGGACTAGCGGGAGGGAATGAGCAGTTCTTC
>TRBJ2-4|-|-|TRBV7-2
CASSLGGGGKNIQYF
TGTGCCAGCAGCTTAGGTGGCGGAGGCAAAAACATTCAGTACTTC
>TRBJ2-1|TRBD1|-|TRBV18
CASSPIGQGSYNEQFF
TGTGCCAGCTCACCAATTGGACAGGGCTCCTACAATGAGCAGTTCTTC
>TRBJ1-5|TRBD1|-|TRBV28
CASSRQGQPQHF
TGTGCCAGCAGTCGACAGGGACAGCCCCAGCATTTT
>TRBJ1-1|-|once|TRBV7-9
CASSDSINTEAFF
TGTGCCAGCTCGGACAGTATCAACACTGAAGCTTTCTTT
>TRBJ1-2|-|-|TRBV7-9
CASSPYSEGYTF
TGTGCCAGCAGCCCATACTCTGAGGGCTACACCTTC
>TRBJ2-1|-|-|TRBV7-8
CASSFNRFLGTDNEQFF
TGTGCCAGCAGCTTCAATCGATTCCTAGGTACAGACAATGAGCAGTTCTTC
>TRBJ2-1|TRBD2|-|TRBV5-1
CASSLHGAGEGNEQFF
TGCGCCAGCAGCTTGCACGGAGCGGGAGAAGGCAATGAGCAGTTCTTC
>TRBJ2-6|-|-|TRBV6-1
CASSEGRPGANVLTF
TGTGCCAGCAGTGAAGGCAGACCTGGGGCCAACGTCCTGACTTTC
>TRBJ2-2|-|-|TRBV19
CASTWTAVLNTGELFF
TGTGCCAGTACCTGGACAGCCGTCCTGAACACCGGGGAGCTGTTTTTT